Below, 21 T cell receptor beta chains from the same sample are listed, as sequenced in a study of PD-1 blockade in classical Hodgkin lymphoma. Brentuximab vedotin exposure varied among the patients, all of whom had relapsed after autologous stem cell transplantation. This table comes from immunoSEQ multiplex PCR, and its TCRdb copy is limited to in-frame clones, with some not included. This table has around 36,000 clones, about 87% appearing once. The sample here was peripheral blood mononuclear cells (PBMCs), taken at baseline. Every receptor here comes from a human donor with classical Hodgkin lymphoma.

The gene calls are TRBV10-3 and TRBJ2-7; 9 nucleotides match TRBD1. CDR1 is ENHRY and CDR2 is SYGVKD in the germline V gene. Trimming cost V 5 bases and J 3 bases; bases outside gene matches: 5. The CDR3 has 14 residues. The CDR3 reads CAISTGTGNYEQYF. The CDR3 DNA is TGTGCCATCAGTACCGGGACAGGGAACTACGAGCAGTACTTC.

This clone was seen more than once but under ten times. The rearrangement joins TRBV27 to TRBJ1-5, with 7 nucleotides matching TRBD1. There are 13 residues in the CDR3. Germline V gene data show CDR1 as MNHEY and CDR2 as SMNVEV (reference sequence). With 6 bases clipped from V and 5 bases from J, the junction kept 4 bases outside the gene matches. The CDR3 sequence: CASRLDRYQPQHF. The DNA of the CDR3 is TGTGCCAGCAGGCTGGACAGGTATCAGCCCCAGCATTTT.

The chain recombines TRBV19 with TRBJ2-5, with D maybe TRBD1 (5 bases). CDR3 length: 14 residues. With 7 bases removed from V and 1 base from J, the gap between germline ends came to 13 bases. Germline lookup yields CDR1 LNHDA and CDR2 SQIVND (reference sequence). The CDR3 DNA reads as TGTGCCAGTACCCGATCGACAGTCCAAGAGACCCAGTACTTC. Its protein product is CASTRSTVQETQYF.

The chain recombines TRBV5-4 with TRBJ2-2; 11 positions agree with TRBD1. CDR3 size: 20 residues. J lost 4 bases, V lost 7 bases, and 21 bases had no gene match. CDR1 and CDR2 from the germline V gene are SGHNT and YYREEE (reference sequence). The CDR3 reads CASYIGTGGISSRLTGELFF. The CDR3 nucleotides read TGTGCCAGCTACATCGGGACAGGGGGAATATCGAGCCGCCTCACCGGGGAGCTGTTTTTT.

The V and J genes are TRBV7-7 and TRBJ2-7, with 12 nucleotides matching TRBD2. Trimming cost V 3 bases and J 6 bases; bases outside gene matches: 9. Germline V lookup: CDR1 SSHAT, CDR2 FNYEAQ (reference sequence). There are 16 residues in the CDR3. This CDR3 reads CASSFGLAGQGSEQYF. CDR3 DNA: TGTGCCAGCAGCTTCGGACTAGCGGGACAAGGCTCCGAGCAGTACTTC.

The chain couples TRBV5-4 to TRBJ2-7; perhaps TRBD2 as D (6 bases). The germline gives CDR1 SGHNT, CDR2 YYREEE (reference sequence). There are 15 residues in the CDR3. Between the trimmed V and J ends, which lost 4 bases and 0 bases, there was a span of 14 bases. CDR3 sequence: CASSPGGGDSYEQYF. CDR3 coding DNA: TGTGCCAGCAGCCCTGGCGGAGGGGACTCCTACGAGCAGTACTTC. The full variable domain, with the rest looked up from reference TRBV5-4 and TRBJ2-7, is ETGVTQSPTHLIKTRGQQVTLRCSSQSGHNTVSWYQQALGQGPQFIFQYYREEENGRGNFPPRFSGLQFPNYSSELNVNALELDDSALYLCASSPGGGDSYEQYFGPGTRLTVT.

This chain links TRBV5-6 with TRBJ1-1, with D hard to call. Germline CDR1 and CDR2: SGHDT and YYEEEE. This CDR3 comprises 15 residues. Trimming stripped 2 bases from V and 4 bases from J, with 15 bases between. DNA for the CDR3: TGTGCCAGCAGCTTTCGTAAGGTTCGGGGCACTGAAGCTTTCTTT. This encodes CASSFRKVRGTEAFF.

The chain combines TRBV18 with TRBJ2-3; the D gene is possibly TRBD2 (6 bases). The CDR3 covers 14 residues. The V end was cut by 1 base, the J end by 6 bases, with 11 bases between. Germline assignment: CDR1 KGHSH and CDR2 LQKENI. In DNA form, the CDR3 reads TGTGCCAGCTCACCACTCTCGGACTATGATACGCAGTATTTT. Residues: CASSPLSDYDTQYF. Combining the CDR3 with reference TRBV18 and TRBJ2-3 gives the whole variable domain NAGVMQNPRHLVRRRGQEARLRCSPMKGHSHVYWYRQLPEEGLKFMVYLQKENIIDESGMPKERFSAEFPKEGPSILRIQQVVRGDSAAYFCASSPLSDYDTQYFGPGTRLTVL.

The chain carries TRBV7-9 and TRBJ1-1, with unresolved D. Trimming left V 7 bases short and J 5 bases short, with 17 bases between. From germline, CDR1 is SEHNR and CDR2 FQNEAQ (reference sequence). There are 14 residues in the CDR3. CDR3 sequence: CASTRPRVGTEAFF. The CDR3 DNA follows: TGTGCCAGCACCAGGCCGAGGGTCGGGACTGAAGCTTTCTTT.

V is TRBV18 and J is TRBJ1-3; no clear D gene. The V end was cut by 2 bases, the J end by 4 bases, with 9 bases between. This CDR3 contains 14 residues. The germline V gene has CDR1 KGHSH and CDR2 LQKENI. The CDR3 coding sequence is TGTGCCAGCTCACCAATGGGTTACGGAAACACCATATATTTT. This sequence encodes CASSPMGYGNTIYF.

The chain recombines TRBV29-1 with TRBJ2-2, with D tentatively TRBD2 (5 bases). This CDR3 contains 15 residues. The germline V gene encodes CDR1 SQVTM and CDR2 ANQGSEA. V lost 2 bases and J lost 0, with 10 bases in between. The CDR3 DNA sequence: TGCAGCGTTGAACTGCTAGCAGCGAACACCGGGGAGCTGTTTTTT. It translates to CSVELLAANTGELFF.

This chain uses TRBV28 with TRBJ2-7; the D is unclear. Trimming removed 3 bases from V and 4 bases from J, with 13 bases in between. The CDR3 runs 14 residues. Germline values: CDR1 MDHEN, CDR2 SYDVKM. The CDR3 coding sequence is TGTGCCAGCAGTTTGTTGGACGAATGGTACGAGCAGTACTTC. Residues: CASSLLDEWYEQYF. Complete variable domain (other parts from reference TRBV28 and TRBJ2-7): DVKVTQSSRYLVKRTGEKVFLECVQDMDHENMFWYRQDPGLGLRLIYFSYDVKMKEKGDIPEGYSVSREKKERFSLILESASTNQTSMYLCASSLLDEWYEQYFGPGTRLTVT.

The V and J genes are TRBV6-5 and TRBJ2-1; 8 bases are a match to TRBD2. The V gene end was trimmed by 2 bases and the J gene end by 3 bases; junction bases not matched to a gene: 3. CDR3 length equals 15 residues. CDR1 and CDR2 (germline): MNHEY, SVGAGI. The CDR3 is CASSYISGGYNEQFF. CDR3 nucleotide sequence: TGTGCCAGCAGTTACATCAGCGGGGGCTACAATGAGCAGTTCTTC.

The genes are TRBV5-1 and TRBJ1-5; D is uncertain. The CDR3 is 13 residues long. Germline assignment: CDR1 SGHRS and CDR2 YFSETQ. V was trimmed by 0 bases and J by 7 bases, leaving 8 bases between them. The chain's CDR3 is CASSLGESQPQHF. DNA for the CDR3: TGCGCCAGCAGCTTGGGTGAGAGCCAGCCCCAGCATTTT.

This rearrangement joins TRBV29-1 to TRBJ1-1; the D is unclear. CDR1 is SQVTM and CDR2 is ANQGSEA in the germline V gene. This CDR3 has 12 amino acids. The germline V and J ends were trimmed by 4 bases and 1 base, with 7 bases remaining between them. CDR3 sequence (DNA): TGCAGCGTTGTTTGGGGGAACACTGAAGCTTTCTTT. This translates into CSVVWGNTEAFF.

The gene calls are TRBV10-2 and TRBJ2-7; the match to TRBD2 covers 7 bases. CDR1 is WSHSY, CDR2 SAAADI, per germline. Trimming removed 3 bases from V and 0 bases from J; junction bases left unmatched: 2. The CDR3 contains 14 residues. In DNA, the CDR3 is TGCGCCAGCAGTGACGGCGGGAGCTCCTACGAGCAGTACTTC. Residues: CASSDGGSSYEQYF.

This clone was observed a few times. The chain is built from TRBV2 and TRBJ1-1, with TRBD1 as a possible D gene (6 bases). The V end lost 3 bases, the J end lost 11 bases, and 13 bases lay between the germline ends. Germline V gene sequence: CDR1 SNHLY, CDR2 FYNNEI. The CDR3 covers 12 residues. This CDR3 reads CASSDAGVDAFF. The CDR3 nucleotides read TGTGCCAGCAGTGATGCAGGGGTTGATGCTTTCTTT.

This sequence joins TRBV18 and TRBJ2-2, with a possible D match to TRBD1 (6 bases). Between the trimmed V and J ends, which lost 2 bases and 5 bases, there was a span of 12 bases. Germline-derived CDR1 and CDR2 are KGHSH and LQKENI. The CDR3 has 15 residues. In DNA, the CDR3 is TGTGCCAGCTCACCAAGAACAGGGTGGACCGGGGAGCTGTTTTTT. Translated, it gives CASSPRTGWTGELFF.

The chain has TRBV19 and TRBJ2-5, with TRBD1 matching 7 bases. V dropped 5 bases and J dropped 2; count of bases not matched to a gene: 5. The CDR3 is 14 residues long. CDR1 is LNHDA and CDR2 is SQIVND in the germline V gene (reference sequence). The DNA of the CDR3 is TGTGCCAGTAGTCCCGGACAGGCGCAAGAGACCCAGTACTTC. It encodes CASSPGQAQETQYF.

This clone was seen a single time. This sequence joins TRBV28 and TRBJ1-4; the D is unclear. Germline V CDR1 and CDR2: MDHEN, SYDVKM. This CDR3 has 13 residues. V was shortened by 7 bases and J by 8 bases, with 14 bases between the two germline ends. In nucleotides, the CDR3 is TGTGCCAGCACCATGGTGGGGAGAGAAAAACTGTTTTTT. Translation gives CASTMVGREKLFF.

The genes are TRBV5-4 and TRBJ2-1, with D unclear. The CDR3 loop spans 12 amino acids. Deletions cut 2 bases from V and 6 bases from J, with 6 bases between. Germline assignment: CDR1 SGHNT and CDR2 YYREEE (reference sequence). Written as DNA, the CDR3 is TGTGCCAGCAGCTTATGGGGCAATGAGCAGTTCTTC. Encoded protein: CASSLWGNEQFF. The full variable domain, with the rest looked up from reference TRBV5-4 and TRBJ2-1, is ETGVTQSPTHLIKTRGQQVTLRCSSQSGHNTVSWYQQALGQGPQFIFQYYREEENGRGNFPPRFSGLQFPNYSSELNVNALELDDSALYLCASSLWGNEQFFGPGTRLTVL.